One sample yielded the 29 T cell receptor beta chains listed below, sequenced in a study of human T cells and chemical hapten exposure. TCRdb processed the RACE reads anew with MiXCR; each CDR3 protein has one entry. The table has approximately 100,000 distinct CDR3 sequences, about a tenth seen once. Time point noted: patch test 2, 6 weeks after DPC sensitization. Sample treatment: therapeutic diphenylcyclopropenone sensitization with weekly scalp DPC. The source was whole blood, collected in connection with sensitization to the hapten diphenylcyclopropenone (DPC). The receptors were gathered from a woman aged 40-49 years with alopecia areata. Some clones in this sample may be carry-over from other donors' samples.

Many counts were recorded for this clonotype. V usage is TRBV11-2 and J usage is TRBJ1-5; unclear D gene. Germline V gives CDR1 SGHAT, CDR2 FQNNGV. The CDR3 covers 13 residues. V was trimmed by 5 bases and J by 6 bases, leaving 11 bases between them. The DNA for the CDR3 is TGTGCCAGCAGCCCCAATCTCCTTCAGCCCCAGCATTTT. Translating gives CASSPNLLQPQHF.

This chain uses TRBV20-1 with TRBJ2-3; D ambiguous. In germline, CDR1 is DFQATT, CDR2 SNEGSKA (reference sequence). Trimming removed 3 bases at V and 5 bases at J, with 9 bases between. CDR3 size: 12 residues. CDR3 residues: CSARIRQDTQYF. The DNA of the CDR3 is TGCAGTGCTAGGATCCGACAAGATACGCAGTATTTT.

There are many counts of this clonotype. This chain uses TRBV7-6 with TRBJ1-2; 8 bases are a match to TRBD1. The CDR3 has 17 amino acids. Trimming at V came to 5 bases and at J to 2 bases, leaving 13 bases not matched to a gene. Germline values: CDR1 SGHVS, CDR2 FNYEAQ. In nucleotides, the CDR3 is TGTGCCAGCAGCACCGACCCCGGACAGGGCCCCAACTATGGCTACACCTTC. It specifies CASSTDPGQGPNYGYTF. The variable domain in full, completed from reference TRBV7-6 and TRBJ1-2, reads GAGVSQSPRYKVTKRGQDVALRCDPISGHVSLYWYRQALGQGPEFLTYFNYEAQQDKSGLPNDRFSAERPEGSISTLTIQRTEQRDSAMYRCASSTDPGQGPNYGYTFGSGTRLTVV.

In its sample, this clonotype was seen a few times. This chain links TRBV5-5 with TRBJ1-6, with TRBD1 matching over 8 bases. The V gene's germline CDR1 is SGHKS and CDR2 YYEKEE (reference sequence). This CDR3 has 22 residues. Losses at the gene ends were 0 bases for V and 5 bases for J; bases not matched to a gene: 22. CDR3 in DNA: TGTGCCAGCAGCTTGGAGCCGCTAGGGACAGGTGAAGGGGTAGGGAATAATTCACCCCTCCACTTT. It translates to CASSLEPLGTGEGVGNNSPLHF.

At least ten counts were recorded for this clonotype. The chain couples TRBV27 to TRBJ1-6, with 7 bases identical to TRBD1. CDR3 size: 15 residues. CDR1 is MNHEY and CDR2 is SMNVEV in the germline V gene (reference sequence). V shed 4 bases, J shed 7 bases, and the junction held 7 bases outside the gene matches. This CDR3 reads CASSWVGQENSPLHF. In DNA, the CDR3 is TGTGCCAGCAGTTGGGTCGGACAGGAGAATTCACCCCTCCACTTT.

This clonotype was detected ten times or more. The CDR3 coding sequence is TGCAGTGCCCCTGGACAGGGAGACGGCTACACCTTC. As protein: CSAPGQGDGYTF. V and J are TRBV20-1 and TRBJ1-2; 8 positions agree with TRBD1. V was pared by 6 bases and J by 8 bases, with 8 bases of the junction left unmatched. CDR1 DFQATT and CDR2 SNEGSKA come from the germline V gene (reference sequence). The CDR3 loop spans 12 amino acids.

This clonotype was observed many times. The CDR3: CASLWTQGGETQYF. The CDR3 coding sequence is TGTGCCAGCCTTTGGACACAGGGAGGGGAGACCCAGTACTTC. This chain links TRBV12-3 or TRBV12-4 with TRBJ2-5; possible D gene TRBD2, 7 bases. CDR3 length: 14 amino acids. Trimming shortened V by 8 bases and J by 5 bases, and 18 bases separated the two germline ends.

This clonotype was seen ten or more times. The chain recombines TRBV10-3 with TRBJ2-3, with D maybe TRBD2 (6 bases). V lost 4 bases and J lost 3, with 17 bases in between. This CDR3 has 16 residues. CDR1 and CDR2 (germline): ENHRY, SYGVKD. As DNA, the CDR3 is TGTGCCATCAGTGCCCCAGGCGGGGCGGGGACAGATACGCAGTATTTT. It specifies CAISAPGGAGTDTQYF.

The chain carries TRBV20-1 and TRBJ2-5, with 7 bases that match TRBD1. Germline V gene lookup returns CDR1 DFQATT and CDR2 SNEGSKA (reference sequence). Trimming at V came to 3 bases and at J to 7 bases, leaving 11 bases not matched to a gene. This CDR3 region has 14 residues. In DNA, the CDR3 is TGCAGTGCTAGCAGCCGACAGGGTTCCAGGACCCAGTACTTC. It is translated as CSASSRQGSRTQYF.

This clonotype was seen many times. The gene calls are TRBV12-3 or TRBV12-4 and TRBJ1-2; 8 positions match TRBD1. This CDR3 comprises 15 residues. With V trimmed by 6 bases and J by 0 bases, 6 bases remained unmatched. The DNA for the CDR3 is TGTGCCAGCAGGTCGACAGGGGTAACTAACTATGGCTACACCTTC. It translates to CASRSTGVTNYGYTF.

The sample holds a few counts of this clonotype. The rearrangement uses TRBV7-3 and TRBJ1-1, with D possibly matching TRBD1 (5 bases). The CDR3 extends over 14 amino acids. Germline V lookup: CDR1 SGHTA, CDR2 FQGTGA. V shed 5 bases and J shed 5 bases, with 15 bases lying between them. DNA for the CDR3: TGTGCCAGCAGCCCCCGGGGCGGGGGGACTGAAGCTTTCTTT. It translates to CASSPRGGGTEAFF.

J is TRBJ1-1 and V is TRBV29-1; 9 bases are shared with TRBD1. This CDR3 spans 15 amino acids. J gave up 3 bases and V 7 bases, and 12 bases lay outside the gene matches. Germline CDR1 reads SQVTM; CDR2 reads ANQGSEA. As DNA, the CDR3 is TGCAGCGGGGTTGTTTCGGGACAGGGATACACTGAAGCTTTCTTT. Translated, it gives CSGVVSGQGYTEAFF. Based on the CDR3 plus reference TRBV29-1 and TRBJ1-1, the full variable domain is SAVISQKPSRDICQRGTSLTIQCQVDSQVTMMFWYRQQPGQSLTLIATANQGSEATYESGFVIDKFPISRPNLTFSTLTVSNMSPEDSSIYLCSGVVSGQGYTEAFFGQGTRLTVV.

On this clonotype itself: Its ends do not fully match the called genes, so a read error is possible. The chain employs TRBV28 and TRBJ1-5, with D possibly being TRBD1 (5 bases). This CDR3 comprises 15 residues. Germline V gene data show CDR1 as MDHEN and CDR2 as SYDVKM. This CDR3 reads CASSLGPYSNQPRHF. Here the CDR3 DNA reads TGTGCCAGCAGTTTGGGACCGTATAGCAATCAGCCCCGGCATTTT.

The V and J genes are TRBV4-3 and TRBJ2-7; D is tentatively TRBD1 or TRBD2 (5 bases each). This CDR3 is 16 amino acids long. The V end was cut by 1 base, the J end by 4 bases, with 17 bases between. Looked up from germline, CDR1 is LGHNA and CDR2 is YSLEER. CDR3 nucleotide sequence: TGCGCCAGCAGCCAAGGTTGGGGTCAGGGCGGGTACGAGCAGTACTTC. Protein sequence: CASSQGWGQGGYEQYF.

The chain employs TRBV12-3 or TRBV12-4 and TRBJ2-2, with TRBD1 as a possible D gene (6 bases). The CDR3 has 14 residues. V shed 3 bases and J shed 7 bases, with 12 bases lying between them. The CDR3 sequence is CASSFSGVDGELFF. CDR3 sequence (DNA): TGTGCCAGCAGTTTTTCAGGGGTGGACGGGGAGCTGTTTTTT.

The V gene is TRBV3-1, the J gene TRBJ2-1; 7 bases line up with TRBD2. Germline values: CDR1 LGHDT, CDR2 YNNKEL (reference sequence). This CDR3 is built from 18 residues. Unmatched junction bases numbered 12, after V lost 1 base and J lost 3 bases. The CDR3 loop reads CASSQGGSGVGNYNEQFF. The CDR3 DNA sequence: TGTGCCAGCAGCCAAGGAGGGAGCGGGGTCGGGAACTACAATGAGCAGTTCTTC.

This clonotype was seen many times. The gene calls are TRBV7-2 and TRBJ1-2; D gene uncertain. The CDR3 loop spans 15 amino acids. V was shortened by 5 bases and J by 4 bases, with 17 bases between the two germline ends. The germline gives CDR1 SGHTA, CDR2 FQGNSA. CDR3 protein: CASSPGSRPSYGYTF. CDR3 coding DNA: TGTGCCAGCAGCCCTGGTTCCCGGCCCTCCTATGGCTACACCTTC.

This clonotype was seen many times. V gene TRBV9 combines with J gene TRBJ1-6, with a tentative D call TRBD1 (6 bases). V shed 3 bases and J shed 5 bases, with 15 bases lying between them. Germline-derived CDR1 and CDR2 are SGDLS and YYNGEE. There are 16 residues in the CDR3. The CDR3 region is CASSAGTDRNNSPLHF. The CDR3 nucleotides read TGTGCCAGCAGCGCCGGAACGGACAGAAATAATTCACCCCTCCACTTT.

The chain has TRBV6-1 and TRBJ2-3, with 8 bases fitting TRBD2. Trimming cost V 10 bases and J 0 bases; bases outside gene matches: 3. CDR3 length equals 13 residues. Germline assignment: CDR1 MNHNS and CDR2 SASEGT. The CDR3 loop reads CATVAGSTDTQYF. Written as DNA, the CDR3 is TGTGCCACCGTAGCGGGAAGCACAGATACGCAGTATTTT.

This clonotype has more than one count but fewer than ten. V gene TRBV20-1 combines with J gene TRBJ2-5; 9 bases map to TRBD2. The trim removed 0 bases at V and 5 bases at J, leaving 4 bases unmatched. From germline, CDR1 is DFQATT and CDR2 SNEGSKA (reference sequence). CDR3 length: 14 amino acids. CDR3 region: CSARDRSGGETQYF. Written as DNA, the CDR3 is TGCAGTGCTAGAGATCGTAGCGGGGGCGAGACCCAGTACTTC.

The chain combines TRBV2 with TRBJ1-2; 7 bases match TRBD1. The CDR3 loop spans 11 amino acids. CDR1 SNHLY and CDR2 FYNNEI come from the germline V gene. Trimming took 6 bases from V and 9 from J; bases not matched to a gene: 4. The DNA for the CDR3 is TGTGCCAGCAGAGACAGGGTGAGCTACACCTTC. Protein: CASRDRVSYTF.

This clonotype was observed many times. This chain uses TRBV28 with TRBJ2-2; TRBD1 is a possible D gene (5 bases). Germline CDR1 and CDR2: MDHEN and SYDVKM. With 10 bases removed from V and 0 bases from J, the gap between germline ends came to 12 bases. The CDR3 is made up of 14 amino acids. The chain's CDR3 is CATRGRANTGELFF. The CDR3 nucleotides read TGTGCCACAAGGGGCAGGGCGAACACCGGGGAGCTGTTTTTT.

In its sample, this clonotype was seen many times. The chain links TRBV2 to TRBJ2-3; 10 bases are a match to TRBD2. The V and J ends lost 1 base and 6 bases, in that order; junction bases with no gene match: 10. Germline-derived CDR1 and CDR2 are SNHLY and FYNNEI. There are 17 residues in the CDR3. This CDR3 reads CASSEEPSGGAMDTQYF. The CDR3 region has the DNA TGTGCCAGCAGTGAAGAACCCAGCGGGGGGGCCATGGATACGCAGTATTTT.

The chain employs TRBV24-1 and TRBJ2-5, with TRBD1 as a possible D gene (6 bases). Trimming pared 0 bases from V and 5 bases from J, leaving 12 bases between. Germline lookup yields CDR1 KGHDR and CDR2 SFDVKD. The CDR3 runs 15 residues. For the CDR3, the DNA is TGTGCCACCAGTGATTTGACGTTAGGGGGTGAGACCCAGTACTTC. Amino acids: CATSDLTLGGETQYF.

This clonotype was seen more than once but under ten times. The V call is TRBV6-2 or TRBV6-3, the J call TRBJ2-7, with D perhaps assigned TRBD1 or TRBD2 (5 bases each). V lost 2 bases to trimming and J lost 5 bases, with 22 bases between them. In germline, CDR1 is MNHEY, CDR2 SVGEGT. CDR3 length equals 17 residues. The CDR3 sequence: CASSYELGLGPADEQYF. In DNA form, the CDR3 reads TGTGCCAGCAGTTACGAATTAGGACTGGGGCCCGCGGACGAGCAGTACTTC.

This clonotype has at least ten counts. This chain connects TRBV12-3 or TRBV12-4 to TRBJ2-1, with 11 bases matching TRBD2. The V segment lost 2 bases and the J segment 10 bases; nucleotides outside the gene matches: 4. This CDR3 contains 14 residues. DNA for the CDR3: TGTGCCAGCAGTTTAATAGCGGGGGGGCGGGAGCAGTTCTTC. Amino acid sequence: CASSLIAGGREQFF.

This clonotype was found many times. The chain uses TRBV7-2 and TRBJ1-5; D remains unclear. CDR3 length: 13 residues. Trimming took 1 base from V and 6 from J, leaving 7 bases between them. The germline gives CDR1 SGHTA, CDR2 FQGNSA. CDR3: CASSLVLGQPQHF. The CDR3 region has the DNA TGTGCCAGCAGCTTAGTATTGGGTCAGCCCCAGCATTTT.

The CDR3 DNA reads as TGTGCCAGCAGCTTAGTCGGTCCAGGGGGTCTAACACCCCTCCACTTT. Protein sequence: CASSLVGPGGLTPLHF. The chain is built from TRBV11-2 and TRBJ1-6; 7 positions match TRBD1. J gave up 11 bases and V 1 base, and 11 bases lay outside the gene matches. From germline, CDR1 is SGHAT and CDR2 FQNNGV. The CDR3 loop spans 16 amino acids.

This clonotype occurred a few times. The genes are TRBV12-3 or TRBV12-4 and TRBJ2-5; D is perhaps TRBD2 (6 bases). Trimming stripped 5 bases from V and 5 bases from J, with 12 bases between. The CDR3 is made up of 13 amino acids. CDR3 sequence: CASSPQEGETQYF. The CDR3 DNA follows: TGTGCCAGCAGTCCCCAGGAGGGCGAGACCCAGTACTTC.